This is a list of T cell receptor beta chains from one sample in a study of radiation and T cells in renal cell carcinoma. Assay: immunoSEQ multiplex PCR; the TCRdb copy retains only in-frame clones and omits some. The data contain around 12,000 clones, 25% to 35% of them seen just once; the ten biggest clones take up 15% to 19%. Here the sequenced sample was tumor tissue, taken from a patient whose treatment included radiotherapy and nephrectomy. These receptors all come from a man aged 60 to 69 with renal cell carcinoma. CDR3s include the opening cysteine and the closing phenylalanine or tryptophan. The D gene is left open where the match is weak. The size field is filled for only some rows; it gives once, few, many or a size class.

clone_size	v_call	j_call	d_call	cdr3_nt	cdr3_aa
-	TRBV7-2	TRBJ2-5	-	TGTGCCAGCAGCCCGGGACCTCAATCCCAAGAGACCCAGTACTTC	CASSPGPQSQETQYF
-	TRBV7-8	TRBJ2-5	-	TGTGCCAGCACGGGGGAGGAGACCCAGTACTTC	CASTGEETQYF
-	TRBV29-1	TRBJ1-1	-	TGCAGCGTTTACGTGAACAGGGCGGACACTGAAGCTTTCTTT	CSVYVNRADTEAFF
-	TRBV5-6	TRBJ1-1	-	TGTGCCAGCAGCTTGGGGGCCGGAGACACTGAAGCTTTCTTT	CASSLGAGDTEAFF
-	TRBV29-1	TRBJ2-6	-	TGCAGCGTTGGGCCATCTGGGGCCAACGTCCTGACTTTC	CSVGPSGANVLTF
few	TRBV15	TRBJ1-2	-	TGTGCCACCAGCAGAGAGGGAATTGGCTACACCTTC	CATSREGIGYTF
-	TRBV6-5	TRBJ1-2	TRBD1	TGTGCCAGCAGTAAAACAGGGGGCGGAGGCTATGGCTACACCTTC	CASSKTGGGGYGYTF
-	TRBV28	TRBJ1-2	-	TGTGCCAGCAGCCGGGAACGGAACTATGGCTACACCTTC	CASSRERNYGYTF
-	TRBV2	TRBJ2-2	-	TGTGCCAGCAGTGAACTAGCGTCCGGGGAGCTGTTTTTT	CASSELASGELFF
-	TRBV7-8	TRBJ2-3	-	TGTGCCAGCAGCTTCCGGGACCAGAAACCGAGGGATACGCAGTATTTT	CASSFRDQKPRDTQYF
-	TRBV11-3	TRBJ2-1	TRBD2	TGTGCCAGCAGTCCCACCGGGACTAGCGGATTCAATGAGCAGTTCTTC	CASSPTGTSGFNEQFF
-	TRBV6-5	TRBJ2-7	TRBD1	TGTGCCAGCAGTTTTCCCACCGGGACAGGGGGCTACGAGCAGTACTTC	CASSFPTGTGGYEQYF
medium-sized	TRBV29-1	TRBJ1-1	-	TGCAGCGTTGTAGGTACTGAAGCTTTCTTT	CSVVGTEAFF
few	TRBV5-5	TRBJ2-7	-	TGTGCCAGCAGCTTGGAACCGGGACTCACCTTCTACGAGCAGTACTTC	CASSLEPGLTFYEQYF
-	TRBV4-3	TRBJ2-3	-	TGCGCCAGCAGCCAAGAATTCGGTACGCAGTATTTT	CASSQEFGTQYF
-	TRBV5-1	TRBJ1-1	-	TGCGCCAGCAGACCTCAGGCCGCGGGAGCAACTGAAGCTTTCTTT	CASRPQAAGATEAFF
large	TRBV5-4	TRBJ1-6	TRBD1	TGTGCCAGCAGCTTGGGACAGGGGTGGTCCCTACATTCACCCCTCCACTTT	CASSLGQGWSLHSPLHF